The 30 T cell receptor beta chains below all came from one sample that was sequenced in a study of OX40 agonist ivuxolimab in advanced cancers. This table comes from immunoSEQ multiplex PCR, and its TCRdb copy is limited to in-frame clones, with some not included. Of about 47,000 clones in the sample, 81% were seen once. The sequenced sample was CD4+ or CD8+ T cells sorted from blood, obtained in a trial of the OX40 agonist ivuxolimab. The receptors stem from an adult with an advanced solid tumor such as melanoma, head and neck, liver or kidney cancer.

The chain links TRBV9 to TRBJ2-1; 9 nucleotides align to TRBD1. CDR3 length: 18 amino acids. Germline loops: CDR1 SGDLS, CDR2 YYNGEE. V lost 0 bases to trimming and J lost 7 bases; unmatched junction nucleotides: 14. The CDR3 nucleotides read TGTGCCAGCAGCGTAGGTCCTATACCGGGACAGGGAGGAAATGAGCAGTTCTTC. Residues: CASSVGPIPGQGGNEQFF.

This clone occurred a few times. V and J are TRBV9 and TRBJ1-1; 7 bases agree with TRBD1. V lost 4 bases and J lost 1; bases outside the gene matches: 4. This CDR3 is 14 amino acids long. The germline gives CDR1 SGDLS, CDR2 YYNGEE. The CDR3, as DNA: TGTGCCAGCAGCTCCCGGACAGGGAACACTGAAGCTTTCTTT. This sequence encodes CASSSRTGNTEAFF.

This rearrangement joins TRBV7-9 to TRBJ2-1; D is undetermined. CDR1 is SEHNR, CDR2 FQNEAQ, per germline (reference sequence). Trimming left V 1 base short and J 7 bases short, with 8 bases between. This CDR3 has 13 amino acids. The CDR3, as DNA: TGTGCCAGCAGCTTAGTTGCCAGTAATGAGCAGTTCTTC. This gives the protein CASSLVASNEQFF.

J is TRBJ2-5 and V is TRBV4-1; 7 bases line up with TRBD2. Germline V gene data show CDR1 as MGHRA and CDR2 as YSYEKL. The CDR3 spans 15 residues. Losses at the gene ends were 2 bases for V and 1 base for J; bases not matched to a gene: 4. The CDR3 coding sequence is TGCGCCAGCAGCCAATCCTGGACTAGCCAAGAGACCCAGTACTTC. Residues: CASSQSWTSQETQYF.

The rearrangement uses TRBV2 and TRBJ2-6; 7 bases are a match to TRBD1. The germline V gene encodes CDR1 SNHLY and CDR2 FYNNEI. The J segment lost 2 bases and the V segment lost 4 bases, leaving 20 bases of the junction unmatched. The CDR3 is 21 residues long. The DNA for the CDR3 is TGTGCCAGCAGTGGAATTTTGGTACGGACAGGAGATCTAGCTGGGGCCAACGTCCTGACTTTC. Translating it yields CASSGILVRTGDLAGANVLTF.

The CDR3 here is CASSQDSPSEQFF. Written as DNA, the CDR3 is TGCGCCAGCAGCCAAGATTCCCCTTCGGAGCAGTTCTTC. The rearrangement links TRBV4-1 to TRBJ2-1; D unclear. This CDR3 has 13 residues. Trimming removed 0 bases from V and 10 bases from J, with 10 bases in between. Germline V gene lookup returns CDR1 MGHRA and CDR2 YSYEKL.

The chain couples TRBV7-8 to TRBJ2-2; the D is unclear. The CDR3 totals 14 residues. Germline V gene data show CDR1 as SGHVS and CDR2 as FQNEAQ. Trimming took off 2 bases at V and 2 bases at J, with 6 bases between the two ends. CDR3 in amino acids: CASSLMSNTGELFF. CDR3 in DNA: TGTGCCAGCAGCTTAATGTCCAACACCGGGGAGCTGTTTTTT.

V is TRBV7-2 and J is TRBJ2-1; D call uncertain. The germline gives CDR1 SGHTA, CDR2 FQGNSA. This CDR3 spans 13 amino acids. Trimming stripped 2 bases from V and 9 bases from J, with 11 bases between. DNA of the CDR3: TGTGCCAGCAGCTTACCCCCCCTGGGTGAGCAGTTCTTC. Amino acids: CASSLPPLGEQFF.

This chain connects TRBV19 to TRBJ2-5; the match to TRBD2 covers 7 bases. After removal of 4 bases from V and 4 bases from J, the junction contained 0 bases not matched to a gene. Germline CDR1 LNHDA, CDR2 SQIVND (reference sequence). This CDR3 comprises 12 residues. The CDR3 loop reads CASSTGGETQYF. In DNA form, the CDR3 reads TGTGCCAGTAGTACGGGGGGAGAGACCCAGTACTTC.

As to this clone: Given a much more abundant clone one base away, this may be a read error. The same CDR3 also results from other DNA sequences found in this sample. The chain couples TRBV27 to TRBJ2-1; D gene unclear. In germline, CDR1 is MNHEY, CDR2 SMNVEV (reference sequence). The CDR3 totals 11 residues. Trimming shortened V by 1 base and J by 5 bases, and 0 bases separated the two germline ends. Written as DNA, the CDR3 is TGTGCCAGCAGTTTATACAATGAGCAGTTCTTC. It is translated as CASSLYNEQFF.

This clone showed up just a few times. The chain uses TRBV5-1 and TRBJ2-5; D is perhaps TRBD1 or TRBD2 (6 bases each). V was shortened by 7 bases and J by 4 bases, with 11 bases between the two germline ends. Germline loops: CDR1 SGHRS, CDR2 YFSETQ. This CDR3 comprises 12 residues. For the CDR3, the DNA is TGCGCCAGCGTCGAGGGGGGAGAGACCCAGTACTTC. It yields the protein CASVEGGETQYF.

The chain is built from TRBV7-9 and TRBJ2-6; D is unresolved. CDR1 and CDR2 (germline): SEHNR, FQNEAQ (reference sequence). V dropped 5 bases and J dropped 2 bases, with 10 bases sitting between them. CDR3 length equals 15 residues. The CDR3 is CASSPPNAGANVLTF. The CDR3 DNA follows: TGTGCCAGCAGCCCACCGAACGCTGGGGCCAACGTCCTGACTTTC.

This chain links TRBV4-3 with TRBJ2-2; TRBD2 agrees at 9 bases. This CDR3 has 17 residues. The trim removed 1 base at V and 3 bases at J, leaving 6 bases unmatched. CDR1 is LGHNA, CDR2 YSLEER, per germline. The CDR3 loop is CASSQVYGGRDTGELFF. CDR3 coding DNA: TGCGCCAGCAGCCAAGTATACGGCGGGAGGGACACCGGGGAGCTGTTTTTT.

This clone was seen more than once but under ten times. This chain joins TRBV7-2 and TRBJ2-2; D is possibly TRBD2 (6 bases). Germline V gene lookup returns CDR1 SGHTA and CDR2 FQGNSA. This CDR3 has 14 amino acids. Trimming cost V 3 bases and J 5 bases, with 10 bases left between them. The CDR3 region has the DNA TGTGCCAGCAGCTTGGGACTTTTAACCGGGGAGCTGTTTTTT. It translates to CASSLGLLTGELFF.

The chain recombines TRBV9 with TRBJ2-6; D unresolved. V gave up 3 bases and J gave up 0 bases, with 4 bases separating them. The CDR3 has 14 amino acids. Germline CDR1 and CDR2: SGDLS and YYNGEE. The CDR3 DNA reads as TGTGCCAGCAGCGAACTCTCTGGGGCCAACGTCCTGACTTTC. It is translated as CASSELSGANVLTF.

The gene calls are TRBV7-2 and TRBJ2-7, with D tentatively TRBD1 or TRBD2 (5 bases each). The CDR3 contains 15 residues. CDR1 is SGHTA, CDR2 FQGNSA, per germline. Trimming removed 5 bases from V and 3 bases from J, with 17 bases in between. As DNA, the CDR3 is TGTGCCAGCAGCCAGTTCCGGGACGTCCTCTACGAGCAGTACTTC. It is translated as CASSQFRDVLYEQYF.

This sequence joins TRBV6-5 and TRBJ1-2; perhaps TRBD1 as D (5 bases). Germline CDR1 and CDR2: MNHEY and SVGAGI. V dropped 6 bases and J dropped 8 bases, with 10 bases sitting between them. This CDR3 comprises 11 residues. CDR3 amino acids: CASRAGLGYTF. DNA of the CDR3: TGTGCCAGCAGGGCGGGACTCGGCTACACCTTC.

Points on this clone: A much larger clone lies one base from this, so it may be a read error. The genes are TRBV4-1 and TRBJ1-1; D gene ambiguous. Trimming removed 4 bases at V and 4 bases at J, with 19 bases between. Per germline, CDR1 MGHRA and CDR2 YSYEKL. This CDR3 is 16 amino acids long. CDR3 amino acids: CASSPPPKARGTEAFF. CDR3 DNA sequence: TGCGCCAGCAGCCCCCCTCCGAAAGCGCGGGGCACTGAAGCTTTCTTT.

The chain combines TRBV4-1 with TRBJ2-2; D ambiguous. The CDR3 covers 15 residues. V lost 0 bases to trimming and J lost 5 bases, with 10 bases between them. CDR1 MGHRA and CDR2 YSYEKL come from the germline V gene. CDR3 protein: CASSQEGSWTGELFF. DNA for the CDR3: TGCGCCAGCAGCCAAGAAGGTAGCTGGACCGGGGAGCTGTTTTTT.

The chain joins TRBV7-9 to TRBJ2-7, with a tentative D call TRBD2 (5 bases). Deletions cut 1 base from V and 7 bases from J, with 14 bases between. The length of the CDR3 is 14 residues. CDR1 and CDR2 from the germline V gene are SEHNR and FQNEAQ (reference sequence). This chain's CDR3 is CASSLVAEPGEQYF. CDR3 nucleotide sequence: TGTGCCAGCAGCTTAGTGGCGGAGCCGGGAGAGCAGTACTTC. The full variable domain, completed using reference TRBV7-9 and TRBJ2-7, is DTGVSQNPRHKITKRGQNVTFRCDPISEHNRLYWYRQTLGQGPEFLTYFQNEAQLEKSRLLSDRFSAERPKGSFSTLEIQRTEQGDSAMYLCASSLVAEPGEQYFGPGTRLTVT.

The J gene is TRBJ1-1, the V gene TRBV4-1; D ambiguous. CDR1 MGHRA and CDR2 YSYEKL come from the germline V gene. The CDR3 spans 13 residues. Trimming pared 6 bases from V and 3 bases from J, leaving 11 bases between. The CDR3 reads CASRREAYTEAFF. The CDR3 bases are TGCGCCAGCAGACGCGAAGCGTACACTGAAGCTTTCTTT.

The gene calls are TRBV2 and TRBJ1-1; no clear D. Germline values: CDR1 SNHLY, CDR2 FYNNEI. The CDR3 is 15 amino acids. The germline V and J ends were trimmed by 3 bases and 1 base, with 12 bases remaining between them. The CDR3 loop is CASSDSTSKNTEAFF. The CDR3 DNA reads TGTGCCAGCAGTGATAGCACTTCAAAGAACACTGAAGCTTTCTTT.

The rearrangement uses TRBV4-2 and TRBJ2-7; 9 bases match TRBD1. In germline, CDR1 is LGHNA, CDR2 YNFKEQ. The CDR3 length is 15 residues. J was trimmed by 4 bases and V by 5 bases; bases with no gene match: 9. CDR3 loop: CASSLVGQGPYEQYV. DNA of the CDR3: TGTGCCAGCAGCTTGGTGGGACAGGGACCATACGAGCAGTACGTC.

The chain recombines TRBV6-5 with TRBJ2-7, with D tentatively TRBD2 (6 bases). The V gene lost 5 bases and the J gene lost 3 bases, with 8 bases spanning the gap. The germline gives CDR1 MNHEY, CDR2 SVGAGI. This CDR3 region has 12 residues. The CDR3, as DNA: TGTGCCAGCAGTGGGGACTTCTACGAGCAGTACGTC. Its translation is CASSGDFYEQYV.

The V gene is TRBV19, the J gene TRBJ1-1; 10 positions match TRBD1. V was pared by 7 bases and J by 4 bases, with 6 bases of the junction left unmatched. In germline, CDR1 is LNHDA, CDR2 SQIVND (reference sequence). There are 14 residues in the CDR3. CDR3: CASIPGQGSTEAFF. The CDR3 bases are TGTGCCAGTATCCCGGGACAGGGGAGCACTGAAGCTTTCTTT.

By its share, this clone is medium-sized. This sequence joins TRBV10-3 and TRBJ2-7, with a tentative D call TRBD1 (5 bases). V was clipped by 2 bases and J by 0 bases, with 8 bases between them. The germline gives CDR1 ENHRY, CDR2 SYGVKD. The CDR3 is made up of 14 amino acids. In DNA, the CDR3 is TGTGCCATCAGTGAGACAGGCAGCTCCTACGAGCAGTACGTC. As protein: CAISETGSSYEQYV.

The chain combines TRBV6-6 with TRBJ2-5, with unresolved D. The better agreement between TRBJ2-7 and the DNA end casts doubt on the J call. Germline V CDR1 and CDR2: MNHNY, SVGAGI (reference sequence). This CDR3 is 13 amino acids long. CDR3: CASSYGVRYEQYF. Written as DNA, the CDR3 is TGTGCCAGCAGTTATGGGGTACGCTACGAGCAGTACTTC.

This clone has just a few counts. The V gene is TRBV9, the J gene TRBJ2-3, with a weak D call TRBD1 (5 bases). V dropped 4 bases and J dropped 2 bases, with 14 bases sitting between them. Germline CDR1 and CDR2: SGDLS and YYNGEE. This CDR3 spans 15 amino acids. The DNA for the CDR3 is TGTGCCAGCAGCCCCCACGACAGACACACAGATACGCAGTATTTT. It translates to CASSPHDRHTDTQYF.

This clone was observed a handful of times. The V call is TRBV19, the J call TRBJ2-2; D is possibly TRBD2 (5 bases). This CDR3 has 15 amino acids. The germline gives CDR1 LNHDA, CDR2 SQIVND (reference sequence). V was trimmed by 6 bases and J by 1 base, leaving 12 bases between them. CDR3 in amino acids: CASSPLGMNTGELFF. CDR3 DNA: TGTGCCAGTAGCCCTCTCGGGATGAACACCGGGGAGCTGTTTTTT. Variable domain in full (rest from reference TRBV19 and TRBJ2-2): DGGITQSPKYLFRKEGQNVTLSCEQNLNHDAMYWYRQDPGQGLRLIYYSQIVNDFQKGDIAEGYSVSREKKESFPLTVTSAQKNPTAFYLCASSPLGMNTGELFFGEGSRLTVL.

This chain links TRBV11-1 with TRBJ1-1; D not certain. There are 14 residues in the CDR3. In germline, CDR1 is SGHAT, CDR2 FQDESV (reference sequence). Trimming stripped 4 bases from V and 4 bases from J, with 13 bases between. The CDR3 DNA reads as TGTGCCAGCAGCTATGTTCAGGCCGGCACTGAAGCTTTCTTT. Its protein is CASSYVQAGTEAFF. The variable domain in full, completed from reference TRBV11-1 and TRBJ1-1, reads EAEVAQSPRYKITEKSQAVAFWCDPISGHATLYWYRQILGQGPELLVQFQDESVVDDSQLPKDRFSAERLKGVDSTLKIQPAELGDSAMYLCASSYVQAGTEAFFGQGTRLTVV.